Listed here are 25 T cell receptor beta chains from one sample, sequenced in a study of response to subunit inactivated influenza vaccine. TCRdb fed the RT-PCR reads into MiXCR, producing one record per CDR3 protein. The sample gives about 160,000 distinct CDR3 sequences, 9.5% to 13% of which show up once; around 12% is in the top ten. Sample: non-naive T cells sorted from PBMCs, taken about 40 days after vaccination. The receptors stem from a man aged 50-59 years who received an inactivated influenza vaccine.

Here the CDR3 reads CASSYSGQGYEKLFF. The CDR3 DNA reads as TGTGCCAGCAGTTACTCGGGACAGGGGTATGAAAAACTGTTTTTT. This rearrangement joins TRBV6-5 to TRBJ1-4, with 10 bases fitting TRBD1. In germline, CDR1 is MNHEY, CDR2 SVGAGI. The CDR3 totals 15 residues. Trimming removed 0 bases from V and 6 bases from J; junction bases left unmatched: 1.

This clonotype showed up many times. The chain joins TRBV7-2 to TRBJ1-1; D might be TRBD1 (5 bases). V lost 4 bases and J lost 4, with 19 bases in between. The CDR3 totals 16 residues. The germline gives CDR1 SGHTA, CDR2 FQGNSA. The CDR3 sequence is CASSSLRVGPGTEAFF. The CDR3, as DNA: TGTGCCAGCAGCTCCCTCAGGGTGGGGCCCGGCACTGAAGCTTTCTTT.

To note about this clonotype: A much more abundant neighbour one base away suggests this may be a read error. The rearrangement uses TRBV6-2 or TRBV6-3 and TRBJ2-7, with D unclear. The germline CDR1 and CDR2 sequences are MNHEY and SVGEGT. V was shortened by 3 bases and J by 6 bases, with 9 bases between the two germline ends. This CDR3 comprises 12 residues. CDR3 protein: CASSYLRFEQYF. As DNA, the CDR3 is TGTGCCAGCAGTTATCTCCGCTTCGAGCAGTACTTC.

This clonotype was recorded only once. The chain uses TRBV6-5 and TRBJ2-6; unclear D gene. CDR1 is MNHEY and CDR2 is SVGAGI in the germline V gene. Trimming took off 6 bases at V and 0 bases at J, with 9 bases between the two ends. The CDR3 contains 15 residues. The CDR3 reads CASSPTYSGANVLTF. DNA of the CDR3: TGTGCCAGCAGCCCGACCTACTCTGGGGCCAACGTCCTGACTTTC.

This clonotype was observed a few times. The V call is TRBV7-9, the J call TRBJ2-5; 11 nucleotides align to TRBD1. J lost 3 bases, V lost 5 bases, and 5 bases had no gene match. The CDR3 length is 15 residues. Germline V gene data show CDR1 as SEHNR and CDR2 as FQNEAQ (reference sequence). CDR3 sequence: CASSLGQGAKETQYF. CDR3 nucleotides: TGTGCCAGCAGCCTCGGACAGGGGGCTAAAGAGACCCAGTACTTC.

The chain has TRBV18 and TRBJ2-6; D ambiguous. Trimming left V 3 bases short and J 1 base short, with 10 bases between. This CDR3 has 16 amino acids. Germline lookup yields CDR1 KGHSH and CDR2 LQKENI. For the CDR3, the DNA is TGTGCCAGCTCACCTCTCAGTGATTCTGGGGCCAACGTCCTGACTTTC. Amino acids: CASSPLSDSGANVLTF.

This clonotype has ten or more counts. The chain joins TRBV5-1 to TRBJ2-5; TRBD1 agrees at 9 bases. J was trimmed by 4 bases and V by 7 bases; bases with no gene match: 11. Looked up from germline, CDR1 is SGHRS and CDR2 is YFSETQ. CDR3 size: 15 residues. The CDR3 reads CASAETGGGGETQYF. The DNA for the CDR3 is TGCGCCAGCGCCGAGACAGGGGGAGGAGGAGAGACCCAGTACTTC.

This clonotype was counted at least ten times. This chain's CDR3 is CASRPGTGVKNIQYF. The CDR3, as DNA: TGTGCCAGCAGACCCGGGACAGGGGTCAAAAACATTCAGTACTTC. This chain uses TRBV12-3 or TRBV12-4 with TRBJ2-4, with 10 bases matching TRBD1. Trimming took 6 bases from V and 3 from J; bases not matched to a gene: 5. The CDR3 is made up of 15 amino acids.

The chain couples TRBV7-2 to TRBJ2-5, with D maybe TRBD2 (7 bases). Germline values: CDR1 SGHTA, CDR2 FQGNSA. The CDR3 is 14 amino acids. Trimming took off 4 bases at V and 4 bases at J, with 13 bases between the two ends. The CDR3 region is CASSSIGGGETQYF. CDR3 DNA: TGTGCCAGCAGCTCTATAGGGGGGGGAGAGACCCAGTACTTC.

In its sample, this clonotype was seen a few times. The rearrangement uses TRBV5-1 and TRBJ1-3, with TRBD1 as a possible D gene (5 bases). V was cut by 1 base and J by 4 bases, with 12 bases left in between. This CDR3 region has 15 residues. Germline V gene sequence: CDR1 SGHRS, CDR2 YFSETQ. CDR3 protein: CASSLSRGAGNTIYF. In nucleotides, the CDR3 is TGCGCCAGCAGCTTGTCGAGGGGCGCCGGAAACACCATATATTTT.

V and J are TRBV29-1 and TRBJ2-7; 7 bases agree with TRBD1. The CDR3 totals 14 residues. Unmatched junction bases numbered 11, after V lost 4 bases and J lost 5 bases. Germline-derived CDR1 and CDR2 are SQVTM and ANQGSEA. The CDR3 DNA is TGCAGCGTTGTTTCGGGACAGTTAGAAAACGAGCAGTACTTC. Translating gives CSVVSGQLENEQYF.

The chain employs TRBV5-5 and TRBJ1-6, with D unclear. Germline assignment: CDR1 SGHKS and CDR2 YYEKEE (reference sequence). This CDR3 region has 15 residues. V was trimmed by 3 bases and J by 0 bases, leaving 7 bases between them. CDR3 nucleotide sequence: TGTGCCAGCAGCTCCTCGAGCTCCTATAATTCACCCCTCCACTTT. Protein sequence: CASSSSSSYNSPLHF. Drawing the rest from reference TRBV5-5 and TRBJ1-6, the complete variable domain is DAGVTQSPTHLIKTRGQQVTLRCSPISGHKSVSWYQQVLGQGPQFIFQYYEKEERGRGNFPDRFSARQFPNYSSELNVNALLLGDSALYLCASSSSSSYNSPLHFGNGTRLTVT.

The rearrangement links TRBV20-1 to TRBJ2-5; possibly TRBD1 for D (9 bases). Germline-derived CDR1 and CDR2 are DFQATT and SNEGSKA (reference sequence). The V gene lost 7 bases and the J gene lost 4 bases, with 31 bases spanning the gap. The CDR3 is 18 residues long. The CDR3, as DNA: TGCAGTGGGCTACTGGACAGGGGATTGAGCGGGAGTAGAGAGACCCAGTACTTC. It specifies CSGLLDRGLSGSRETQYF.

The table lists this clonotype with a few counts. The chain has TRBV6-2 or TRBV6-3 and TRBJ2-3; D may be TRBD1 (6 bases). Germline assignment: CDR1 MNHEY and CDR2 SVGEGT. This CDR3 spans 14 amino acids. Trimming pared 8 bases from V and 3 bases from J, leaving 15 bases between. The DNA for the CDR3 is TGTGCCAGCCCCGTGGGGGCAGATACAGATACGCAGTATTTT. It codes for CASPVGADTDTQYF.

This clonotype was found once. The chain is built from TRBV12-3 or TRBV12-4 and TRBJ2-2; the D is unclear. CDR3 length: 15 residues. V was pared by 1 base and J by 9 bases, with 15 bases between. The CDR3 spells CASSLVVPQTRELFF. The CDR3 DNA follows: TGTGCCAGCAGTTTAGTGGTCCCACAAACCCGGGAGCTGTTTTTT.

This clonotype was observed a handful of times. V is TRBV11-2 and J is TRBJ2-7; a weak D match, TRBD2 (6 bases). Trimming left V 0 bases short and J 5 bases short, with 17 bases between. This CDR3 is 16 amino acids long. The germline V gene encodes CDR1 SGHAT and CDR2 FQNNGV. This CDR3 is CASSLDWWGDLDEQYF. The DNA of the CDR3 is TGTGCCAGCAGCTTAGATTGGTGGGGGGACCTCGACGAGCAGTACTTC.

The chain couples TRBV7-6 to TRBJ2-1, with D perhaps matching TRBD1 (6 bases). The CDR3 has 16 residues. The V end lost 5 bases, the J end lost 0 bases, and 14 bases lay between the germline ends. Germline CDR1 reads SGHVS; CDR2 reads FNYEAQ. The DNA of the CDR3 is TGTGCCAGCAGCCCTTTAACAGGGAACTCCTACAATGAGCAGTTCTTC. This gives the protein CASSPLTGNSYNEQFF.

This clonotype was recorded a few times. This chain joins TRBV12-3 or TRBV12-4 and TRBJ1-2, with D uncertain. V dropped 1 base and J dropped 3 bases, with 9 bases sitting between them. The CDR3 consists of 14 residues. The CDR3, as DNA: TGTGCCAGCAGTTTAGGGCAGGTCGACTATGGCTACACCTTC. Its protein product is CASSLGQVDYGYTF.

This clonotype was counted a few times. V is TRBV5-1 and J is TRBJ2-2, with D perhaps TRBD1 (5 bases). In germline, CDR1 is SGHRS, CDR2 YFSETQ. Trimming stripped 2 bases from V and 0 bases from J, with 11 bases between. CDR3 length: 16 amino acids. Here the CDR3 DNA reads TGCGCCAGCAGCTTAGGGGTGGTCGCGAACACCGGGGAGCTGTTTTTT. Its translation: CASSLGVVANTGELFF.

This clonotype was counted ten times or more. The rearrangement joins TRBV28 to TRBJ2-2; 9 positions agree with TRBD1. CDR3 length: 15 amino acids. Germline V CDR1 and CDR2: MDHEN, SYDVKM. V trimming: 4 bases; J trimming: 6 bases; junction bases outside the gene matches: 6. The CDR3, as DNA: TGTGCCAGCAGTTCAACGGGGACAGGGTCCGGGGAGCTGTTTTTT. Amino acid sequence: CASSSTGTGSGELFF.

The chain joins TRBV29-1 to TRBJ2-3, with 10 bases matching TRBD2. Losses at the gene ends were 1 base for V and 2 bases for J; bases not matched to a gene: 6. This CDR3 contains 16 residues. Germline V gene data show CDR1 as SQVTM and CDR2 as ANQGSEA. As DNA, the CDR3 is TGCAGCGTTGAAGGTAGCGGGGGGTCCCACACAGATACGCAGTATTTT. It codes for CSVEGSGGSHTDTQYF.

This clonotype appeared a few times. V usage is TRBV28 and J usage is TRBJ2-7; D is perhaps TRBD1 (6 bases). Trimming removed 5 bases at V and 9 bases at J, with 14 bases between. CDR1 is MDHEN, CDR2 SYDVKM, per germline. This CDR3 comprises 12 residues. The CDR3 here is CASSLERGGQYF. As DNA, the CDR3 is TGTGCCAGCAGTCTCGAGAGAGGGGGGCAGTACTTC.

The DNA for the CDR3 is TGTGCCAGCAGTTACACCGGTACGGTGGAGCAGTTCTTC. The encoded protein is CASSYTGTVEQFF. The chain employs TRBV6-5 and TRBJ2-1; no clear D gene. This CDR3 comprises 13 residues. With 2 bases removed from V and 10 bases from J, the gap between germline ends came to 12 bases. CDR1 MNHEY and CDR2 SVGAGI come from the germline V gene.

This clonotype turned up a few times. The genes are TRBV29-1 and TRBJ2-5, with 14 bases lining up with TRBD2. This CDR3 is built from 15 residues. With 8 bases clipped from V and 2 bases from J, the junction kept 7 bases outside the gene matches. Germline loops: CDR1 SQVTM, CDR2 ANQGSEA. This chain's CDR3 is CSIGTSGSEQETQYF. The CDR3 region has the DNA TGCAGCATCGGGACTAGCGGGAGCGAACAAGAGACCCAGTACTTC.

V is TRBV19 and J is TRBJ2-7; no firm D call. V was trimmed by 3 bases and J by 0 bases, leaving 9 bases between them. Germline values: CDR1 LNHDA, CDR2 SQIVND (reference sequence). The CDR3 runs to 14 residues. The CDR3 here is CASSMAGHSYEQYF. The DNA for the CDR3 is TGTGCCAGTAGTATGGCTGGCCACTCCTACGAGCAGTACTTC.